This record concerns one TCR beta chain sequence. The data were taken from a study of blood T cell repertoires in COVID-19. Study summary: Spain, Italy and the United States supplied samples that represented acute and convalescent COVID-19.

Authors' data handling: Amplification of reference gene primers provided the estimated nucleated cell counts. Profiling relied on immunoSEQ multiplex PCR, and the TCRdb table lists in-frame clones only, not all of them. The DNA was the basis for D and trimming; V, J and clone size are from that table. Here the sample spans roughly 91,000 clones, about 83% being singletons. CDR1 is KGHSH and CDR2 is LQKENI in the germline V gene. CDR3 length: 12 amino acids. Trimming pared 8 bases from V and 6 bases from J, leaving 11 bases between. The sequenced material came from peripheral blood. J is TRBJ2-1 and V is TRBV18, with D perhaps matching TRBD1 (6 bases). The TCR comes from a man aged 70-80 years with active or convalescent COVID-19. CDR3 sequence: CASAGTINEQFF. Here the CDR3 DNA reads TGTGCCAGCGCCGGGACAATCAATGAGCAGTTCTTC.